This T cell receptor (beta chain) is from a study of cytomegalovirus exposure and HLA in healthy donors. Study-wide points: TCR beta chain V- and J-gene trimming was linked, in a later analysis, to a missense variant in DCLRE1C.

Of note for this clone: Its antigen is unknown.

PCR was performed using 60 Vbeta and 13 Jbeta primers. Profiling relied on immunoSEQ multiplex PCR, and the TCRdb table lists in-frame clones only, not all of them. Of about 130,000 clones listed, around 80% are singletons. The V gene lost 5 bases and the J gene lost 6 bases, with 13 bases spanning the gap. Germline V lookup: CDR1 GTSNPN, CDR2 SVGIG (reference sequence). This CDR3 spans 12 amino acids. Sequencing was carried out using PBMCs. This TCR was sampled from a woman between 18 and 30 years old in good health and CMV-seronegative. The V and J genes are TRBV30 and TRBJ1-2, with D unclear. The CDR3 region has the DNA TGTGCCTGGGGCCGGGGTTGGGATGGCTACACCTTC. Protein product: CAWGRGWDGYTF.